Below, 9 T cell receptor beta chains from the same sample are listed, as sequenced in a study of control samples from healthy donors and cancer patients. The assay was immunoSEQ multiplex PCR, and TCRdb's table has in-frame clones only and misses some. The sample has some 99,000 clones; 90% are singletons. Sequencing was done on a sample of blood. These receptors all stem from a human donor in good health. The donor label of this sample is uncertain.

CDR3 sequence (DNA): TGTGCCATCAGTGAGAGGGGGGGGCAAGAGACCCAGTACTTC. Translation gives CAISERGGQETQYF. The V call is TRBV10-3, the J call TRBJ2-5, with D possibly TRBD2 on 7 matching bases. The CDR3 has 14 residues. CDR1 and CDR2 (germline): ENHRY, SYGVKD. V was shortened by 2 bases and J by 2 bases, with 9 bases between the two germline ends.

This clone was seen only a few times. The chain is built from TRBV6-1 and TRBJ2-7, with 9 positions matching TRBD1. Trimming took 1 base from V and 5 from J; bases not matched to a gene: 6. CDR1 MNHNS and CDR2 SASEGT come from the germline V gene. The CDR3 spans 15 residues. The CDR3 loop is CASSEVPTGGHEQYF. CDR3 sequence (DNA): TGTGCCAGCAGTGAAGTCCCTACAGGGGGCCACGAGCAGTACTTC.

The rearrangement uses TRBV27 and TRBJ2-1, with 13 bases aligning to TRBD2. J lost 10 bases, V lost 8 bases, and 5 bases had no gene match. Germline V gene lookup returns CDR1 MNHEY and CDR2 SMNVEV (reference sequence). The CDR3 is 13 residues long. Here the CDR3 DNA reads TGTGCCAGCGCCCGACTAGCGGGGGGCGAGCAGTTCTTC. Its translation is CASARLAGGEQFF.

This chain joins TRBV4-2 and TRBJ2-2; D unresolved. CDR1 is LGHNA, CDR2 YNFKEQ, per germline. The V end was cut by 4 bases, the J end by 9 bases, with 15 bases between. The CDR3 runs 14 residues. The CDR3 region is CASSPQVNRRELFF. CDR3 coding DNA: TGTGCCAGCAGCCCCCAGGTTAATCGAAGGGAGCTGTTTTTT.

This clone was seen only a few times. The rearrangement uses TRBV4-1 and TRBJ1-2; D not certain. The CDR3 spans 15 residues. The V and J ends lost 4 bases and 4 bases respectively, with 16 bases between them. Looked up from germline, CDR1 is MGHRA and CDR2 is YSYEKL. DNA for the CDR3: TGCGCCAGCAGCCCGGGCAGGTTCGAGAGCTATGGCTACACCTTC. This codes for CASSPGRFESYGYTF.

The V gene is TRBV2, the J gene TRBJ1-2; 10 nucleotides agree with TRBD1. The V segment lost 6 bases and the J segment 5 bases; nucleotides outside the gene matches: 9. CDR1 is SNHLY, CDR2 FYNNEI, per germline. The CDR3 loop spans 15 amino acids. CDR3 protein: CASRGTGAVTYGYTF. CDR3 nucleotides: TGTGCCAGCAGAGGGACAGGGGCGGTTACGTATGGCTACACCTTC.

V is TRBV7-8 and J is TRBJ2-1; 9 nucleotides line up with TRBD2. Germline V gene lookup returns CDR1 SGHVS and CDR2 FQNEAQ. The CDR3 has 19 residues. Unmatched junction bases numbered 10, after V lost 1 base and J lost 0 bases. In DNA form, the CDR3 reads TGTGCCAGCAGCTTAGGAGGGTTTAGCGGGGGACTCTCCTACAATGAGCAGTTCTTC. Residues: CASSLGGFSGGLSYNEQFF.

The chain couples TRBV2 to TRBJ1-2; 7 positions match TRBD1. V shed 5 bases and J 1 base; nucleotides not matched to a gene: 7. Germline V gives CDR1 SNHLY, CDR2 FYNNEI. The CDR3 consists of 15 residues. The CDR3 loop reads CASSHRNRGNYGYTF. The CDR3 DNA reads as TGTGCCAGCAGTCACCGGAACAGGGGTAACTATGGCTACACCTTC.

This rearrangement joins TRBV7-9 to TRBJ2-5; D possibly corresponds to TRBD2 (5 bases). Trimming took 5 bases from V and 6 from J, leaving 22 bases between them. The CDR3 covers 16 residues. In germline, CDR1 is SEHNR, CDR2 FQNEAQ (reference sequence). CDR3 DNA: TGTGCCAGCAGCCCGAGACTTAGTGGAGGTGAAAAGACCCAGTACTTC. This codes for CASSPRLSGGEKTQYF. Using reference TRBV7-9 and TRBJ2-5 for the parts outside the CDR3, the full variable domain is DTGVSQNPRHKITKRGQNVTFRCDPISEHNRLYWYRQTLGQGPEFLTYFQNEAQLEKSRLLSDRFSAERPKGSFSTLEIQRTEQGDSAMYLCASSPRLSGGEKTQYFGPGTRLLVL.